The T cell receptor beta chain under discussion was sequenced for a study of CD8+ T cells in alopecia areata. For the study at large: Severity scores in treated patients reflected the percentage of scalp affected.

The treatment denotes: oral pan-JAK inhibitor, 5-10 mg twice daily. Study-level findings and limits: Many of the expanded lesional clones endured in scalp and blood while on tofacitinib. Patients shared TCRs less clearly than mice did, possibly owing to HLA. Compared with normal scalp, lesional scalp had higher clonality and more expanded CD8+ clones.

cDNA prepared by RNA extraction and subsequent reverse transcription served as the template for sequencing. The repertoire was sequenced with immunoSEQ multiplex PCR; TCRdb's copy has only in-frame clones and lacks some. The repertoire holds fewer than 250,000 clones, roughly two fifths seen once, with roughly 0.5% in the top ten. Regarding this clone: Its antigen is unknown.

This TCR was sampled from a human donor with alopecia areata. This specimen consisted of CD4+ T cells sorted from blood, obtained at approximately week 30, from a patient treated with tofacitinib.

The CDR3 DNA is TGTGCCAGCAGTTACTCTAGGGAGGTGGTCACTGAAGCTTTCTTT. Translated: CASSYSREVVTEAFF. This chain uses TRBV6-5 with TRBJ1-1; D not resolved. V was trimmed by 0 bases and J by 4 bases, leaving 12 bases between them. Germline-derived CDR1 and CDR2 are MNHEY and SVGAGI. This CDR3 has 15 residues.